Given below is one T cell receptor beta chain in context. This clone showed up just a few times. This clone's antigen is unknown. The sample holds no much larger clone one base away, and base qualities are not on file. This record comes from a study of blood T cell repertoires in COVID-19 (dated by TCRdb to 2019 to 2021). About the full investigation: Samples from collaborators originated in the United States, Italy and Spain and spanned both the acute and convalescent phases of COVID-19. The dataset comprised deeply sampled blood TCRbeta repertoires from subjects exposed to, actively infected with, or recovered from COVID-19. The repertoires were released in a freely available public database meant as a resource for research on the immune response to SARS-CoV-2. Sample metadata almost always included a de-identified subject ID, COVID-19 status, age in years and sex. The material from the prospective study consisted of cDNA or gDNA derived from T cells, B-cell-depleted T cells, or PBMCs. HLA class I and class II types, where available, came from metadata supplied by the sample provider rather than from assay-based typing. The samples were drawn from two sources: the first 160 participants of the ongoing ImmuneRACE study, and 1,200 or so subjects contributed by 6 global collaborators. The investigation overall reported the following: How much clinical and demographic metadata was included differed by source and by participant, and the metadata was provided uncurated.

The germline V gene specifies SGHDN as CDR1 and FVKESK as CDR2. V loses 4 bases of germline sequence and J loses 8 bases, and the interval between the two ends is 11 bases. Taken from cysteine to phenylalanine, the CDR3 has 12 residues. Solely the CDR3 DNA is kept, with 36 bases framed from the first base. One collaborating source in Seattle enrolled patients while the patients were actively infected and followed the patients over time throughout the course of disease. Whole blood was collected in K2EDTA tubes by collaborating institutions according to the institutions' own protocols. For TCRbeta analysis, collaborator samples were shipped as frozen whole blood, as isolated PBMCs, or as DNA extracted from either sample type. TCRbeta CDR3 regions were amplified from genomic DNA by means of the immunoSEQ Assay, a bias-controlled multiplex PCR. As for the authors' bioinformatics: The number of nucleated cells in each sample was estimated from the amplification of reference gene primers within the assay. To quantify the absolute abundance of each unique TCRbeta CDR3 rearrangement, sequence reads were collapsed and filtered. For each sample, productive Simpson clonality was calculated as the square root of Simpson's diversity index across productive rearrangements. TCRdb stores this immuneACCESS table with in-frame sequences only. Part of the clones is absent; in the studies checked, under half of the shortfall reflects unresolved V genes, and no reason is known for the rest. The V and J calls and clone size were taken over from that table, and D and trimming were inferred from the DNA. For this sample there are 200,000 to 250,000 clones; nearly 85% appear just once. The top ten constitute 0.95% to 1.5% of the sample.

The TCR comes from a woman younger than 45 with COVID-19, enrolled during active disease. Recombination linked TRBV14 to TRBJ1-2, with no confident D gene call. The sequenced material came from peripheral blood. The sequenced DNA is TGTGCCAGCAGCCTTACACGGGGAGGCTACACCTTC. Translated, it gives CASSLTRGGYTF.